The 5 T cell receptor beta chains in this list originate from one sample, sequenced in a study of human T cells and chemical hapten exposure. Time point: patch test 2, 6 weeks after DPC sensitization. Stated treatment: therapeutic diphenylcyclopropenone sensitization with weekly scalp DPC. TCRdb passed the RACE reads through MiXCR, listing each CDR3 protein once. The sample has about 69,000 distinct CDR3 sequences, 9% to 12% seen once. Sequenced material: whole blood, taken in connection with sensitization to the hapten diphenylcyclopropenone (DPC). These receptors originate from a woman aged 45-65 years with alopecia areata. Some clones in this sample may be carry-over from other donors' samples.

By sample share, this clonotype is medium-sized. This chain links TRBV6-1 with TRBJ2-7; 10 bases line up with TRBD2. The CDR3 covers 15 residues. The germline CDR1 and CDR2 sequences are MNHNS and SASEGT. Trimming cost V 1 base and J 0 bases; bases outside gene matches: 0. DNA of the CDR3: TGTGCCAGCAGTGAAGGGACTAGCGGCTCCTACGAGCAGTACTTC. It specifies CASSEGTSGSYEQYF.

This clonotype was detected only a few times. The chain employs TRBV19 and TRBJ1-1, with D maybe TRBD1 (6 bases). This CDR3 has 14 amino acids. Germline assignment: CDR1 LNHDA and CDR2 SQIVND (reference sequence). V was clipped by 6 bases and J by 1 base, with 12 bases between them. The chain's CDR3 is CASRETGQNTEAFF. CDR3 sequence (DNA): TGTGCCAGTAGAGAGACAGGTCAGAACACTGAAGCTTTCTTT.

This clonotype was counted at least ten times. This chain links TRBV11-2 with TRBJ2-3; 11 bases fit TRBD2. The junction had 6 bases not matched to a gene; V was cut back by 0 bases and J by 4 bases. Germline V gene sequence: CDR1 SGHAT, CDR2 FQNNGV. The CDR3 consists of 17 residues. The CDR3 loop is CASSLDTSGSGADTQYF. CDR3 sequence (DNA): TGTGCCAGCAGCTTAGATACTAGCGGGAGTGGGGCAGATACGCAGTATTTT.

The CDR3 region has the DNA TGTGCCAGCTCACCGGGCCTGAGGGATGAAGCTTTCTTT. Protein: CASSPGLRDEAFF. The V and J genes are TRBV18 and TRBJ1-1; D call uncertain. Trimming stripped 3 bases from V and 7 bases from J, with 12 bases between. The germline gives CDR1 KGHSH, CDR2 LQKENI. The CDR3 covers 13 residues.

The rearrangement joins TRBV5-1 to TRBJ1-1, with 12 positions matching TRBD1. Germline values: CDR1 SGHRS, CDR2 YFSETQ. This CDR3 is 15 amino acids long. Unmatched junction bases numbered 4, after V lost 3 bases and J lost 4 bases. This CDR3 is CASSWGQGAVTEAFF. The CDR3, as DNA: TGCGCCAGCAGCTGGGGACAGGGGGCGGTCACTGAAGCTTTCTTT.